A single sample gave rise to the 8 T cell receptor beta chains below, sequenced in a study of long-term antiretroviral therapy in people with HIV. Samples were assayed with immunoSEQ v3.0 at survey level. Here immunoSEQ multiplex PCR was the method, and the copy in TCRdb shows in-frame clones only, minus some. The sample carries about 39,000 clones, 70% to 90% recorded once. The source was unsorted PBMCs, collected 1.2 years after starting antiretroviral therapy. The receptors shown here come from a woman between 45 and 65 years old with HIV.

This chain joins TRBV4-3 and TRBJ2-5; the match to TRBD1 covers 7 bases. V lost 0 bases and J lost 5; bases outside the gene matches: 3. This CDR3 comprises 14 residues. Germline V gene data show CDR1 as LGHNA and CDR2 as YSLEER. DNA for the CDR3: TGCGCCAGCAGCCAAGAGACAGGGTTGGAGACCCAGTACTTC. The encoded protein is CASSQETGLETQYF.

The chain employs TRBV6-6 and TRBJ2-4; D not resolved. CDR1 is MNHNY and CDR2 is SVGAGI in the germline V gene (reference sequence). The V and J ends lost 4 bases and 0 bases respectively, with 10 bases between them. The CDR3 extends over 15 amino acids. The CDR3 nucleotides read TGTGCCAGCAGTTTAGGAGCCCTAGCCAAAAACATTCAGTACTTC. Translated: CASSLGALAKNIQYF.

V usage is TRBV11-2 and J usage is TRBJ2-5, with 8 bases lining up with TRBD1. Trimming at V came to 4 bases and at J to 1 base, leaving 8 bases not matched to a gene. The CDR3 loop spans 16 amino acids. Germline-derived CDR1 and CDR2 are SGHAT and FQNNGV. CDR3 sequence: CASSSRDRSSQETQYF. For the CDR3, the DNA is TGTGCCAGCAGCTCCCGGGACAGGAGTTCCCAAGAGACCCAGTACTTC.

The chain has TRBV7-9 and TRBJ2-2; tentative D call: TRBD2 (5 bases). The germline V gene encodes CDR1 SEHNR and CDR2 FQNEAQ (reference sequence). V lost 5 bases and J 7 bases, leaving 11 bases between the germline ends. CDR3 length: 13 amino acids. The CDR3 reads CASSGLFDGELFF. The CDR3 coding sequence is TGTGCCAGCAGCGGACTGTTTGACGGGGAGCTGTTTTTT. Supplemented by reference TRBV7-9 and TRBJ2-2, the full variable domain reads DTGVSQNPRHKITKRGQNVTFRCDPISEHNRLYWYRQTLGQGPEFLTYFQNEAQLEKSRLLSDRFSAERPKGSFSTLEIQRTEQGDSAMYLCASSGLFDGELFFGEGSRLTVL.

V is TRBV5-5 and J is TRBJ2-3; 9 nucleotides align to TRBD2. Unmatched junction bases numbered 6, after V lost 4 bases and J lost 6 bases. The CDR3 loop spans 14 amino acids. The germline gives CDR1 SGHKS, CDR2 YYEKEE (reference sequence). The CDR3 spells CASSLLAGRDTQYF. CDR3 nucleotides: TGTGCCAGCAGCCTACTAGCGGGCCGGGATACGCAGTATTTT.

This clone came up once. The chain joins TRBV10-2 to TRBJ2-1; the D gene is possibly TRBD2 (7 bases). The CDR3 has 11 residues. Between the trimmed V and J ends, which lost 7 bases and 8 bases, there was a span of 9 bases. From germline, CDR1 is WSHSY and CDR2 SAAADI. The CDR3 bases are TGCGCCAGCACGGGGGGCGATGAGCAGTTCTTC. The encoded protein is CASTGGDEQFF.

The chain couples TRBV7-3 to TRBJ2-3; D not certain. The ends were cut back, 5 bases at V and 0 bases at J, with 9 bases in the middle. CDR3 size: 14 residues. In germline, CDR1 is SGHTA, CDR2 FQGTGA. CDR3 sequence reads: CASSLGPSTDTQYF. CDR3 DNA: TGTGCCAGCAGCCTAGGACCAAGCACAGATACGCAGTATTTT.

The chain is built from TRBV2 and TRBJ2-5; 9 bases fit TRBD2. Germline values: CDR1 SNHLY, CDR2 FYNNEI. CDR3 length equals 15 residues. J gave up 6 bases and V 5 bases, and 10 bases lay outside the gene matches. The CDR3 protein is CASSPRLAASQTQYF. For the CDR3, the DNA is TGTGCCAGCAGTCCCCGACTAGCGGCTAGCCAGACCCAGTACTTC.